The present T cell receptor beta chain was sequenced within a study of cytomegalovirus exposure and HLA in healthy donors. Study-wide context: A previous analysis identified approximately 120 million unique TCR beta sequences derived from approximately 190 million T cells. Overall study results and limits: The authors assumed roughly uniform sequencing depth across donors for presence/absence analyses. CMV serostatus was the sole immune exposure information available.

Turning to this clone: Its antigen is undetermined.

The PCR employed 60 Vbeta primers together with 13 Jbeta primers. Measured with immunoSEQ multiplex PCR; TCRdb has only the in-frame clones, and not every one. The sample contains some 110,000 clones, around 80% of which appear only once. Sequencing was carried out using PBMCs. The source of this sequence is a man aged 25-45 years in good health and CMV-seropositive.

This chain's CDR3 is CASSWAGTSEETQYF. Written as DNA, the CDR3 is TGTGCCAGCAGCTGGGCCGGGACTAGCGAAGAGACCCAGTACTTC. The chain carries TRBV5-5 and TRBJ2-5; TRBD2 matches 10 bases. Germline V CDR1 and CDR2: SGHKS, YYEKEE (reference sequence). V lost 3 bases, J lost 3 bases, and 5 bases stayed unmatched. This CDR3 is built from 15 residues.